This T cell receptor (beta chain) was recorded in a study of blood T cell repertoires in COVID-19. Study-level background: Samples of COVID-19 (acute and convalescent) were obtained from the United States, Italy and Spain. PBMCs, B-cell-depleted T cells, or T cells were the source of the cDNA or gDNA that made up the material.

Authors' data handling: Reference gene primer amplification gave nucleated cell count estimates. The data were produced by immunoSEQ multiplex PCR, yet TCRdb's version contains in-frame clones alone and is incomplete. V, J and clone size are those of that table, while D and trimming were read from the DNA. Among 90,000 to 100,000 clones listed, approximately 86% were seen once. Per germline, CDR1 LGHDT and CDR2 YNNKEL (reference sequence). CDR3 size: 13 residues. Trimming cost V 6 bases and J 5 bases, with 13 bases left between them. The chain carries TRBV3-1 (or the pseudogene TRBV3-2) and TRBJ2-5, with D uncertain. Material: peripheral blood. The clonotype originates from a man in his 70s with active or convalescent COVID-19. CDR3 residues: CASSMRSRETQYF. The CDR3, as DNA: TGTGCCAGCAGTATGCGTTCCAGGGAGACCCAGTACTTC.